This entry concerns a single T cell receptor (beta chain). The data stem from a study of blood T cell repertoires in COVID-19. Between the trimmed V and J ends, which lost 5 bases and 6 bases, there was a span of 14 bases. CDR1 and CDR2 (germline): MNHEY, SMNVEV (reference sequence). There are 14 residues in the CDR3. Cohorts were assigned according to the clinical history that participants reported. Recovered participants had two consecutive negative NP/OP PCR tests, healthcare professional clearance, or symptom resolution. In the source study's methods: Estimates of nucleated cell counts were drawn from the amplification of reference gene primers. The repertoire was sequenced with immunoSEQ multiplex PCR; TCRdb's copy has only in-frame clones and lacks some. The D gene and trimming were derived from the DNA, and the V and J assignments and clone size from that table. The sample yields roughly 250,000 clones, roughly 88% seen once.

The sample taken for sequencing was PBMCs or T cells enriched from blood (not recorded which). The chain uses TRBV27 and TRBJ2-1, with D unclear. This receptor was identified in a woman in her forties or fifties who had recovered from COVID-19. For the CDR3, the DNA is TGTGCCAGCAGTCACCTTAGCCCCAGCAATGAGCAGTTCTTC. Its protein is CASSHLSPSNEQFF.